The clone carrying this T cell receptor (beta chain) turned up a few times. As handled by the study authors: Amplification of reference gene primers was used by the study to estimate nucleated cell counts. The table came from immunoSEQ multiplex PCR; TCRdb's copy has only in-frame clones and leaves some out. The DNA was the basis for D and trimming; V, J and clone size are from that table. Here the sample spans some 100,000 clones, less than 85% being singletons. The CDR3 runs to 15 residues. Germline V lookup: CDR1 LGHNA, CDR2 YNFKEQ. The V gene lost 5 bases and the J gene lost 4 bases, with 17 bases spanning the gap. The data were taken from a study of blood T cell repertoires in COVID-19. Study background: COVID-19 samples, acute and convalescent, were from the United States, Italy and Spain. PBMCs, B-cell-depleted T cells, or T cells were the source of the cDNA or gDNA that made up the material.

The J gene is TRBJ1-2, the V gene TRBV4-2; weak D call: TRBD1 (5 bases). Sequencing was carried out using peripheral blood. This clonotype was obtained from a human donor in a cohort sampled during active or convalescent COVID-19. The CDR3 DNA reads as TGTGCCAGCAGCGTGGGGGAGGCGGATACCTATGGCTACACCTTC. Its protein product is CASSVGEADTYGYTF.